This T cell receptor (beta chain) comes out of a study of cytomegalovirus exposure and HLA in healthy donors. Overall study: Most genotyped donors, 81% of more than 300, had Caucasian-associated genetic ancestry. Study-level findings and limits: For most TCR beta V segments, an earlier analysis put the productive rate at about 87% or about 30% of the time. The presence/absence work took it that sequencing depth was about the same across donors.

Trimming removed 6 bases from V and 8 bases from J; junction bases left unmatched: 7. CDR3 size: 14 residues. Germline assignment: CDR1 MNHEY and CDR2 SVGAGI. For this clone: Its target is not known.

The PCR was carried out with 60 Vbeta primers and 13 Jbeta primers. Assay used: immunoSEQ multiplex PCR; TCRdb lists only in-frame clones, some missing. This repertoire includes around 65,000 clones. What was sequenced was PBMCs. The source is a boy aged 5 to 17 in good health and CMV-seronegative. The genes are TRBV6-5 and TRBJ1-4; 9 nucleotides match TRBD1. The CDR3 here is CASRTDRGNEKLFF. In DNA, the CDR3 is TGTGCCAGCAGGACCGACAGGGGGAACGAAAAACTGTTTTTT.